The T cell receptor beta chain described here comes from a study of shared clonotypes between healthy human individuals (dated by TCRdb to about 2020). About the investigation overall: A few men and two women, aged 18 to 49 years, made up the cohort. Each donor's leukapheresis produced roughly between roughly 0.9 and 9 billion PBMCs. To increase sequencing depth and limit assay-specific biases, TCR repertoire library preparation and sequencing were carried out by different laboratories using diverse techniques. The study deeply sequenced blood TCR repertoires of about 5 healthy adults to estimate repertoire size and the extent of clonotype sharing between individuals. For each donor, three plates each were used for CD4 naive and CD4 memory, two plates were used for CD8 naive, and one plate was used for CD8 memory.

On this clone: The antigen this receptor binds is unknown. No much larger clone exists at a distance of one base, and base qualities are not known.

CDR3 length: 15 amino acids, cysteine to phenylalanine. CDR3 DNA is the only sequence kept; it has 45 bases, read in frame from the first base. Trimming takes 6 bases off V and 6 bases off J; junction bases not matched to a gene: 6. The germline V gene yields SGHAT for CDR1 and FQNNGV for CDR2. The donors were healthy, HIV-negative adults with no recently reported acute infections or vaccinations. Every donor was a Caucasian adult living in Nashville, Tennessee, USA. CD4+ T cells were enriched by magnetic negative selection, after which naive cells were positively selected on CD45RA and the negative fraction was taken as the memory subset. Blood was obtained by leukapheresis, after which PBMCs were separated by Ficoll-Histopaque density gradient centrifugation and cryopreserved in liquid nitrogen vapor phase. Purity and quantity of every magnetically sorted T cell population were checked by analytical flow cytometry. Genomic DNA was isolated from every sorted fraction and measured by UV absorbance on a Nanodrop 2000c.

The research as a whole found: Sampling was restricted to blood, and TCR repertoires in tissues likely differ from the TCR repertoires found in blood. Even with the large sequencing depth, rarefaction of the sorted-subset datasets indicated that sequencing was incomplete. Compared with non-shared clonotypes, clonotypes shared by all four sorted-subset donors had higher generation probabilities. The small number of donors limited the genetic and exposure-history diversity represented. Based on pairwise subsampling, the degree of clonotype sharing among donors was expected to be affected by sequencing depth. Sharing across a handful of donors was observed for about 5% of naive CD4, under 4% of naive CD8, around 2.5% of memory CD4, and about 0.4% of memory CD8 clonotypes. Larger estimated clonotype richness was generally found for naive subsets than for memory subsets.

Using the deep immunoSEQ assay, TCR CDR3 regions were amplified from genomic DNA by multiplex PCR. For each cell subset, the extracted genomic DNA was distributed evenly across all wells of several immunoSEQ 96-well plates, and each plate served as one replicate. For sorted subsets, approximately 190 ng of genomic DNA, equivalent to 25,000 to 35,000 T cell genomes, went into each replicate PCR. Purified libraries were measured with a Qubit 3.0 fluorometer, size-checked on a Bioanalyzer 2100, and measured again with the KAPA Library Quantification kit. A separate single-read 150-cycle Illumina NextSeq 550 flow cell was used to sequence each immunoSEQ 96-well plate. The original methods were these. Because the immunoSEQ output held only junctional sequences and lacked quality scores, the filtering could not match the filtering applied to full-length reads. Sequences were annotated with PyIR, a Python wrapper for IgBLAST v1.9, and V/J genes and CDR3 were assigned using IMGT germline references. Reads were removed for weak V/J assignments (E-value above 1e-6), missing CDR3, stop codons, out-of-frame junctions, or ambiguous translated residues. V3J clonotypes were defined by identical inferred V gene, J gene, and CDR3 amino acid sequence. To compute the percentage overlap between repertoires, the number of shared unique clonotypes was divided by the size of the smaller repertoire. Richness of each repertoire was evaluated using RTK rarefaction, the Chao1 estimator, and Recon v2.1 estimates of unobserved clonotypes. OLGA was used to compute generation probabilities for all TCRbeta clonotypes that the gDNA method yielded from four donors. Here the immuneACCESS table is served through TCRdb, limited to in-frame sequences with V and J called. Missing clones are a known gap in these copies; in checked studies unresolved V genes cover under half, and the rest lacks a known reason. D and trimming come from the DNA, and the V and J calls and clone size come from that table. This sample comprises fewer than 1.4 million clones, around 78% of them detected only once. Around 0.61% of the sample lies in the top ten.

The specimen sequenced was memory CD4+ T cells from PBMCs. Taken with the paper, the label for cell subset or site translates to: CD45RA-negative fraction. This TCR was sampled from a man between 18 and 35 years old in good health. Some clones in this sample may be carry-over from other donors' samples. The V gene is TRBV11-2 and the J gene is TRBJ2-7, with 15 bases matching TRBD2. Read as DNA, the sequence is TGTGCCAGCAGGTCACCGGGACTAGCGGGAGGCGAGCAGTACTTC. Its translation is CASRSPGLAGGEQYF.